This T cell receptor beta chain was retrieved from a study of cytomegalovirus exposure and HLA in healthy donors. With respect to this clone: The antigen is unknown.

The CDR3 is made up of 15 amino acids. Between the trimmed V and J ends, which lost 2 bases and 0 bases, there was a span of 11 bases. Germline loops: CDR1 MNHEY, CDR2 SVGAGI. Donors likely had unrecorded immune exposures despite being nominally healthy when sampled. Findings of the study overall: In vitro data verified a few CMV-associated chains as specific for CMV antigens. Reportedly, HLA-A and HLA-B alleles of most subjects were accurately predicted from TCR beta.

In the PCR, 60 Vbeta and 13 Jbeta primers were used. The protocol was immunoSEQ multiplex PCR, while the TCRdb copy is restricted to in-frame clones and leaves out a portion. The sample records 150,000 to 200,000 clones, approximately 86% being singletons. Sample: PBMCs. The V call is TRBV6-5, the J call TRBJ2-7, with D perhaps matching TRBD2 (6 bases). The TCR originated in a woman in her late teens or twenties in good health and CMV-seronegative. CDR3 residues: CASSYAAGRSYEQYF. CDR3 in DNA: TGTGCCAGCAGTTACGCGGCGGGGCGCTCCTACGAGCAGTACTTC.